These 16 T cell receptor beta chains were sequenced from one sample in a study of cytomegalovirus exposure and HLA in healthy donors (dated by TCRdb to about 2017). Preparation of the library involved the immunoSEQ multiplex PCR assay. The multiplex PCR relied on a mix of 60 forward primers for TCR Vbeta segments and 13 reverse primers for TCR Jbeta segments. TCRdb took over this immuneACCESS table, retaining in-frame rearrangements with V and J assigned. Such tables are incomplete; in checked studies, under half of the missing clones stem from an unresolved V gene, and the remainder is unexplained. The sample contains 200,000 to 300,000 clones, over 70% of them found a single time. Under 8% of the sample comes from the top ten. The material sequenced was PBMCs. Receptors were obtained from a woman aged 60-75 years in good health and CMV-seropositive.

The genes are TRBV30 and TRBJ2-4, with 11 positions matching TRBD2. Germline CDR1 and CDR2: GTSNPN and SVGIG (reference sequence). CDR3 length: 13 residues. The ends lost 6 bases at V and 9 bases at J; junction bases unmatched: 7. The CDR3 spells CACGVAGGIIQYF. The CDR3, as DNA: TGTGCCTGCGGGGTAGCGGGAGGGATCATTCAGTACTTC.

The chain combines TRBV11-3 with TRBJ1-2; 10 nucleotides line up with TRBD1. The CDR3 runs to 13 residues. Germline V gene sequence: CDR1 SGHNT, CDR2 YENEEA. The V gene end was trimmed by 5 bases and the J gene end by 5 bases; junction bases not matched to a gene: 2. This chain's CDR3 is CASSRDRGYGYTF. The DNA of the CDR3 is TGTGCCAGCAGCCGGGACAGGGGTTATGGCTACACCTTC.

CDR3 amino acids: CASSVGTSGSTEQFF. Written as DNA, the CDR3 is TGTGCCAGTAGTGTCGGGACTAGCGGGAGTACTGAGCAGTTCTTC. The V gene is TRBV19, the J gene TRBJ2-1; 14 positions match TRBD2. The ends lost 5 bases at V and 9 bases at J; junction bases unmatched: 6. The germline CDR1 and CDR2 sequences are LNHDA and SQIVND (reference sequence). The CDR3 sequence is 15 residues long. The full variable domain, its missing parts supplied by reference TRBV19 and TRBJ2-1, is DGGITQSPKYLFRKEGQNVTLSCEQNLNHDAMYWYRQDPGQGLRLIYYSQIVNDFQKGDIAEGYSVSREKKESFPLTVTSAQKNPTAFYLCASSVGTSGSTEQFFGPGTRLTVL.

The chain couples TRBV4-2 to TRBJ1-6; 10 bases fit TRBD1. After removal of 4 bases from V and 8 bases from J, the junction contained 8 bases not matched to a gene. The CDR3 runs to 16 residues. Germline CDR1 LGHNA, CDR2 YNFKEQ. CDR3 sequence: CASSRGDRGRYSPLHF. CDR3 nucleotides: TGTGCCAGCAGCCGTGGGGACAGGGGAAGGTATTCACCCCTCCACTTT.

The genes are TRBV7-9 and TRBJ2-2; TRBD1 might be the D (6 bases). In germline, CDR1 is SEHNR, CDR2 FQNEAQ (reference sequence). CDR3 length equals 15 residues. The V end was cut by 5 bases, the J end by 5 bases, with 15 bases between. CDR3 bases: TGTGCCAGCAGCATTACAGGGTATGGGACCGGGGAGCTGTTTTTT. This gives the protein CASSITGYGTGELFF. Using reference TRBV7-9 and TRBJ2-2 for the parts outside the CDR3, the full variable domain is DTGVSQNPRHKITKRGQNVTFRCDPISEHNRLYWYRQTLGQGPEFLTYFQNEAQLEKSRLLSDRFSAERPKGSFSTLEIQRTEQGDSAMYLCASSITGYGTGELFFGEGSRLTVL.

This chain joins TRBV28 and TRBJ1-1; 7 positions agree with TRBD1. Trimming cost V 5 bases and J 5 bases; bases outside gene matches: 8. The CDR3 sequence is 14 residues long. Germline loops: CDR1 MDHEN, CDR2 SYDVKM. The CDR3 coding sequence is TGTGCCAGCAGTCCATCAGGGGGTTCAACTGAAGCTTTCTTT. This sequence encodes CASSPSGGSTEAFF.

CDR3 nucleotides: TGTGCCAGCAGTTTCACTAGCGGGAGCCACGAGCAGTACTTC. It is translated as CASSFTSGSHEQYF. This chain links TRBV6-5 with TRBJ2-7; TRBD2 agrees at 11 bases. The CDR3 has 14 amino acids. The J segment lost 5 bases and the V segment lost 4 bases, leaving 4 bases of the junction unmatched. Germline assignment: CDR1 MNHEY and CDR2 SVGAGI.

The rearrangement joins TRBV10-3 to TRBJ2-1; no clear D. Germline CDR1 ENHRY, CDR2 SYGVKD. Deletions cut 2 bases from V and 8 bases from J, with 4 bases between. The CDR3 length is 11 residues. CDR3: CAISERDEQFF. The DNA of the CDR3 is TGTGCCATCAGTGAGCGCGATGAGCAGTTCTTC.

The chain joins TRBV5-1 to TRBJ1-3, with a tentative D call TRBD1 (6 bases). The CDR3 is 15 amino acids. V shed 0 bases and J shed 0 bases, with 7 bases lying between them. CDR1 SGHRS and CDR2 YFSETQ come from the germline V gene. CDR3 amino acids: CASSLGQVSGNTIYF. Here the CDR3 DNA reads TGCGCCAGCAGCTTGGGACAGGTCTCTGGAAACACCATATATTTT. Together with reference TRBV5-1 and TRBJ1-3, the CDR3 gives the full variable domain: KAGVTQTPRYLIKTRGQQVTLSCSPISGHRSVSWYQQTPGQGLQFLFEYFSETQRNKGNFPGRFSGRQFSNSRSEMNVSTLELGDSALYLCASSLGQVSGNTIYFGEGSWLTVV.

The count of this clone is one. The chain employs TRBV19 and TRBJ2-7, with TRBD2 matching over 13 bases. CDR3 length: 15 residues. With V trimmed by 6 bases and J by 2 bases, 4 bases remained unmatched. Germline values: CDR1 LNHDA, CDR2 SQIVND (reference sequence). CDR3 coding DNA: TGTGCCAGTAGCAGGACTAGCGGGAGCACCTACGAGCAGTACTTC. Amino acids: CASSRTSGSTYEQYF.

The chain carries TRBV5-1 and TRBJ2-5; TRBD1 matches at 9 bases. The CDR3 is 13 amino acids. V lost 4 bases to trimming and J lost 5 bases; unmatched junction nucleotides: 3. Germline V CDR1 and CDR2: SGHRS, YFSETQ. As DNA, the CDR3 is TGCGCCAGCAGCGTGGACAGGGGCGAGACCCAGTACTTC. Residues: CASSVDRGETQYF.

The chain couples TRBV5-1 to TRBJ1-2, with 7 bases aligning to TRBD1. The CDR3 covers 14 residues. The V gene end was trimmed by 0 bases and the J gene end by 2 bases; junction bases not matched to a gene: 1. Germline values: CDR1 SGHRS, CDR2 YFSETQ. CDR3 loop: CASSLGRGNYGYTF. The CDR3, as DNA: TGCGCCAGCAGCTTGGGCAGGGGGAACTATGGCTACACCTTC.

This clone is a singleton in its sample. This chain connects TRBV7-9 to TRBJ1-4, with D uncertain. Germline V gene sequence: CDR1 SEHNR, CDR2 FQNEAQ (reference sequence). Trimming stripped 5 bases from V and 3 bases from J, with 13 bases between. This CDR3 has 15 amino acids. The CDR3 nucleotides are TGTGCCAGCAGCCCAGCAGCCGGAGCTAATGAAAAACTGTTTTTT. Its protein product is CASSPAAGANEKLFF.

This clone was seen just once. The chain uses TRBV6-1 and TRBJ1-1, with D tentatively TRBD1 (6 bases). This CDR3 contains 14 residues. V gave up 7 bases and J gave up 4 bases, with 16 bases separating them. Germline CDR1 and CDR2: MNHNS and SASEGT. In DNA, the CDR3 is TGTGCCAGCATGTGGGGGGGGCAGCCCACTGAAGCTTTCTTT. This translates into CASMWGGQPTEAFF.

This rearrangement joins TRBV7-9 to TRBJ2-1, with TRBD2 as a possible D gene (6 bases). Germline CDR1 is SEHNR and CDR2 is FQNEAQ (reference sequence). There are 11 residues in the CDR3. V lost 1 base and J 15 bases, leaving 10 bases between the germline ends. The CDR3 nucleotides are TGTGCCAGCAGCTTAGGAATCGGGGGGTTCTTC. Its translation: CASSLGIGGFF.

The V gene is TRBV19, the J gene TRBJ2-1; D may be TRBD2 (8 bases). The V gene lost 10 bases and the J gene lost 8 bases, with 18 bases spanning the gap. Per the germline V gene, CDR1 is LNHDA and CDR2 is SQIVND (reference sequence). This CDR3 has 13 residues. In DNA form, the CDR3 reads TGTGCCACGCAGGGGGTAGCGGGGCATGAGCAGTTCTTC. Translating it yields CATQGVAGHEQFF.